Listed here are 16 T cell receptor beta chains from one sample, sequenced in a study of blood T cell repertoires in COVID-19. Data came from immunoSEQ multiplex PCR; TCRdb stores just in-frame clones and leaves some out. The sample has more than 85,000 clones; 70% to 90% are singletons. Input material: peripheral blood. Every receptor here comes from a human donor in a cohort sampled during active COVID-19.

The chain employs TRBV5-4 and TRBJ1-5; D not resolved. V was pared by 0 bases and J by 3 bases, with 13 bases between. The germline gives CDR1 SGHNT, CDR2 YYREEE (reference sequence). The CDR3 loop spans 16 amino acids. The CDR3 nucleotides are TGTGCCAGCAGCTTGGAACCGGGAAAAGACAATCAGCCCCAGCATTTT. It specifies CASSLEPGKDNQPQHF.

The CDR3 bases are TGTGCCAGCAGCTTTCGCAGGGGGCCTGGGGCCAACGTCCTGACTTTC. Its protein is CASSFRRGPGANVLTF. This sequence joins TRBV11-2 and TRBJ2-6, with 8 bases aligning to TRBD1. The trim removed 3 bases at V and 2 bases at J, leaving 3 bases unmatched. The CDR3 consists of 16 residues. The germline CDR1 and CDR2 sequences are SGHAT and FQNNGV.

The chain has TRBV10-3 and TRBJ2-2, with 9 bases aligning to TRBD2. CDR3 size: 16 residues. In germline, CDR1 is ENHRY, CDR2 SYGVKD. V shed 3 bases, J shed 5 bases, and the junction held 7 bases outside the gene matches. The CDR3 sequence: CAISDSKRGATGELFF. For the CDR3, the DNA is TGTGCCATCAGTGACTCGAAGCGGGGGGCAACCGGGGAGCTGTTTTTT.

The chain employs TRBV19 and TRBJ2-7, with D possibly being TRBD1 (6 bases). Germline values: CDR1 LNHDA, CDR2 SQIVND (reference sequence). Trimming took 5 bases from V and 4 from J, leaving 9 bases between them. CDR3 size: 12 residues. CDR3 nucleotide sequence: TGTGCCAGTAGTCGCCAGGGGTACGAGCAGTACTTC. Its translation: CASSRQGYEQYF.

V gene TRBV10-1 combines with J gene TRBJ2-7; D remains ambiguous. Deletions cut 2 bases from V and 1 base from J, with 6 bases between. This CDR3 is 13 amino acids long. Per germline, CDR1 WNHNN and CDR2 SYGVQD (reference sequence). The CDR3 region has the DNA TGCGCCAGCAGTGAGAGCCCGTCCTACGAGCAGTACTTC. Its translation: CASSESPSYEQYF.

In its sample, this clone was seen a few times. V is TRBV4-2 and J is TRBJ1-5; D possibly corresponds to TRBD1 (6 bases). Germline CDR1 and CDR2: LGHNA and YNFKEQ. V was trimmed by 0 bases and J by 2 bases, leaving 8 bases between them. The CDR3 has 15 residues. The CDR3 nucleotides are TGTGCCAGCAGCCAAGATGCAGGGGGCAATCAGCCCCAGCATTTT. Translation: CASSQDAGGNQPQHF.

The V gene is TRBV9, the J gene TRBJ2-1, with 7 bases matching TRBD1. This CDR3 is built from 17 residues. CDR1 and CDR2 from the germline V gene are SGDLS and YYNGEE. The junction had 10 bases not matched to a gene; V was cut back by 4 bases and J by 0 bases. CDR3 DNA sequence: TGTGCCAGCAGCTTCGGACAGGACTCTCGCTCCTACAATGAGCAGTTCTTC. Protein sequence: CASSFGQDSRSYNEQFF. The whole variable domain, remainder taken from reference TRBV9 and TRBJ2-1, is DSGVTQTPKHLITATGQRVTLRCSPRSGDLSVYWYQQSLDQGLQFLIQYYNGEERAKGNILERFSAQQFPDLHSELNLSSLELGDSALYFCASSFGQDSRSYNEQFFGPGTRLTVL.

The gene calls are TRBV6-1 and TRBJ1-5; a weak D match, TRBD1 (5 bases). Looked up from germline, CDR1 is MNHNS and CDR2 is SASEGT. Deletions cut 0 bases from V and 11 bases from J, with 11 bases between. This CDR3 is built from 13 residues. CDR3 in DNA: TGTGCCAGCAGTGAAGCGGGTCGGGGGACCCAGCATTTT. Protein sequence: CASSEAGRGTQHF.

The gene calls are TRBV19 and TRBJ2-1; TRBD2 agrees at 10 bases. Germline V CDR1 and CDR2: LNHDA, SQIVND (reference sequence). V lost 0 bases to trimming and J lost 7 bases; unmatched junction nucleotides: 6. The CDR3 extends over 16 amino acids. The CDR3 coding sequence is TGTGCCAGTAGTATAGATAGTAGCGGGAGGACTAATGAGCAGTTCTTC. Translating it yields CASSIDSSGRTNEQFF.

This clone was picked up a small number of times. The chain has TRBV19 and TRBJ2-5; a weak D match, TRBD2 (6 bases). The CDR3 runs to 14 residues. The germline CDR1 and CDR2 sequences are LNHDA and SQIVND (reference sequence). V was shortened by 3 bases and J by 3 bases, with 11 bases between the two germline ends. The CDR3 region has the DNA TGTGCCAGTAGTATTGGGAGGTCCGAAGAGACCCAGTACTTC. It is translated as CASSIGRSEETQYF.

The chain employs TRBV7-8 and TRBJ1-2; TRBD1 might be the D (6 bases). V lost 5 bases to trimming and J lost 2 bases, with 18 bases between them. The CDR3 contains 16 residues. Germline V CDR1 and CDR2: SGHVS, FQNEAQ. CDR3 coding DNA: TGTGCCAGCAGCCGCCTACCTCAAGGGGGAAACTATGGCTACACCTTC. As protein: CASSRLPQGGNYGYTF.

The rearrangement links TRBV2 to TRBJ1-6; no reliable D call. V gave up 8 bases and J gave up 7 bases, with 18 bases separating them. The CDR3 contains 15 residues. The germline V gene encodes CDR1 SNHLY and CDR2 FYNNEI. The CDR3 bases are TGTGCCAGCGGTTTAGAGCCGCACCTAAATTCACCCCTCCACTTT. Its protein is CASGLEPHLNSPLHF.

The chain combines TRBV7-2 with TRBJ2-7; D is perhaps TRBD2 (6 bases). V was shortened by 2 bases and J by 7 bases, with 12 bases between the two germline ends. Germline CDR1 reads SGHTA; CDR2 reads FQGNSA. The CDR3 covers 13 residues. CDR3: CASSLFAGQEQYF. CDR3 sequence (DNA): TGTGCCAGCAGCTTATTTGCGGGGCAAGAGCAGTACTTC.

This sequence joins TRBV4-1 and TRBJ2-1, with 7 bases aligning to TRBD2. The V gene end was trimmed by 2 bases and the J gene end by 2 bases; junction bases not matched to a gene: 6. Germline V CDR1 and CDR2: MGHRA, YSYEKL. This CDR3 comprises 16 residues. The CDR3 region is CASSQRAGSTYNEQFF. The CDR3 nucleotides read TGCGCCAGCAGCCAAAGAGCGGGGAGTACCTACAATGAGCAGTTCTTC.

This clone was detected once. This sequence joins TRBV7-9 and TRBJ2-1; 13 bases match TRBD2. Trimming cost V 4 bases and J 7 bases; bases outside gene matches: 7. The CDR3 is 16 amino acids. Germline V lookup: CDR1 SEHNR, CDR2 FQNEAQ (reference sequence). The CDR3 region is CASSSKLAGGENEQFF. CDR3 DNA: TGTGCCAGCAGCTCAAAACTAGCGGGAGGGGAGAATGAGCAGTTCTTC.

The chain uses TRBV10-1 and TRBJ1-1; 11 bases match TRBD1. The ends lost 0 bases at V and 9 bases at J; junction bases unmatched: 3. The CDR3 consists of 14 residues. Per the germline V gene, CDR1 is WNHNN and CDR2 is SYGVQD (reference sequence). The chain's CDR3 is CASSESVDRGQAFF. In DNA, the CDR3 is TGCGCCAGCAGTGAGTCGGTGGACAGGGGGCAAGCTTTCTTT.